Listed here are 21 T cell receptor beta chains from one sample, sequenced in a study of OX40 agonist ivuxolimab in advanced cancers. Sequencing used immunoSEQ multiplex PCR; TCRdb keeps in-frame clones, though not all of them. This sample has around 70,000 clones, with 90% to 95% found just once. The source material was CD4+ or CD8+ T cells sorted from blood, sampled in a trial of the OX40 agonist ivuxolimab. These TCRs come from an adult with an advanced solid tumor such as melanoma, head and neck, liver or kidney cancer.

J is TRBJ1-2 and V is TRBV5-1; weak D call: TRBD1 (6 bases). V was pared by 0 bases and J by 1 base, with 13 bases between. CDR1 SGHRS and CDR2 YFSETQ come from the germline V gene. The CDR3 sequence is 16 residues long. In DNA form, the CDR3 reads TGCGCCAGCAGCTTGGGGTGGACAGAGATTAACTATGGCTACACCTTC. This sequence encodes CASSLGWTEINYGYTF.

In its sample, this clone was seen a few times. The J gene is TRBJ1-1, the V gene TRBV5-1; D may be TRBD1 (6 bases). The germline V gene has CDR1 SGHRS and CDR2 YFSETQ. The germline V and J ends were trimmed by 0 bases and 6 bases, with 9 bases remaining between them. This CDR3 region has 13 residues. The CDR3 loop is CASSLEQGPEAFF. The CDR3 DNA sequence: TGCGCCAGCAGCTTGGAACAGGGTCCTGAAGCTTTCTTT.

The rearrangement joins TRBV27 to TRBJ2-1, with 8 nucleotides matching TRBD2. CDR3 size: 15 residues. The V and J ends lost 4 bases and 0 bases, in that order; junction bases with no gene match: 2. Germline CDR1 reads MNHEY; CDR2 reads SMNVEV (reference sequence). Here the CDR3 reads CASSSGTSSYNEQFF. DNA of the CDR3: TGTGCCAGCAGTTCCGGGACTAGCTCCTACAATGAGCAGTTCTTC.

The chain carries TRBV4-3 and TRBJ2-7; TRBD2 matches at 7 bases. Per germline, CDR1 LGHNA and CDR2 YSLEER. Trimming took 0 bases from V and 6 from J; bases not matched to a gene: 5. This CDR3 has 14 residues. The CDR3 here is CASSQDRGEGEQYF. The DNA for the CDR3 is TGCGCCAGCAGCCAAGATAGAGGGGAGGGCGAGCAGTACTTC.

CDR3 amino acids: CASSYPPGDTDTQYF. The CDR3 region has the DNA TGTGCCAGCAGTTACCCCCCGGGGGACACAGATACGCAGTATTTT. The chain carries TRBV6-5 and TRBJ2-3, with a weak D call TRBD2 (6 bases). Deletions cut 2 bases from V and 2 bases from J, with 11 bases between. The CDR3 consists of 15 residues. The germline CDR1 and CDR2 sequences are MNHEY and SVGAGI.

This chain uses TRBV18 with TRBJ2-7, with 10 positions matching TRBD2. Losses at the gene ends were 3 bases for V and 2 bases for J; bases not matched to a gene: 10. Germline values: CDR1 KGHSH, CDR2 LQKENI. This CDR3 contains 17 residues. CDR3 in amino acids: CASSPDSGGPNPYEQYF. CDR3 bases: TGTGCCAGCTCACCGGATAGCGGGGGGCCCAATCCCTACGAGCAGTACTTC.

The DNA for the CDR3 is TGTGCCAGCAGTTACGGGGACAGGGGGAGGACTGAAGCTTTCTTT. Protein: CASSYGDRGRTEAFF. V gene TRBV6-6 combines with J gene TRBJ1-1, with 11 bases aligning to TRBD1. Trimming took 2 bases from V and 5 from J; bases not matched to a gene: 4. The length of the CDR3 is 15 residues. CDR1 is MNHNY and CDR2 is SVGAGI in the germline V gene (reference sequence).

The CDR3 DNA reads TGTGCCAGCAGCCGTGCCGGGGGTTTCATTTCACCCCTCCACTTT. Translating it yields CASSRAGGFISPLHF. This rearrangement joins TRBV5-6 to TRBJ1-6; tentatively, D is TRBD1 (5 bases). CDR1 is SGHDT and CDR2 is YYEEEE in the germline V gene. V was trimmed by 4 bases and J by 9 bases, leaving 17 bases between them. This CDR3 has 15 residues.

This clone was seen only a few times. The chain joins TRBV13 to TRBJ1-6; 7 nucleotides line up with TRBD1. With 5 bases clipped from V and 8 bases from J, the junction kept 6 bases outside the gene matches. This CDR3 has 14 amino acids. Germline V gene data show CDR1 as PRHDT and CDR2 as FYEKMQ (reference sequence). CDR3 sequence reads: CASSLRGTDSPLHF. DNA for the CDR3: TGTGCCAGCAGCCTCAGGGGGACGGATTCACCCCTCCACTTT.

The V call is TRBV4-1, the J call TRBJ1-2; 12 nucleotides align to TRBD1. Germline assignment: CDR1 MGHRA and CDR2 YSYEKL. J was trimmed by 4 bases and V by 4 bases; bases with no gene match: 4. CDR3 length: 15 amino acids. CDR3 in DNA: TGCGCCAGCAGCCTCGGGACAGGGGGCGGCTATGGCTACACCTTC. This sequence encodes CASSLGTGGGYGYTF.

The chain is built from TRBV11-3 and TRBJ2-1; TRBD2 matches 14 bases. CDR3 length: 15 residues. The V gene end was trimmed by 5 bases and the J gene end by 6 bases; junction bases not matched to a gene: 3. CDR1 is SGHNT and CDR2 is YENEEA in the germline V gene. This CDR3 reads CASSPGTSGGNEQFF. The CDR3 DNA reads as TGTGCCAGCAGCCCCGGGACTAGCGGGGGCAATGAGCAGTTCTTC.

The chain uses TRBV27 and TRBJ1-1; 7 bases agree with TRBD1. The CDR3 runs 14 residues. Trimming removed 2 bases from V and 7 bases from J; junction bases left unmatched: 7. Germline V CDR1 and CDR2: MNHEY, SMNVEV (reference sequence). The chain's CDR3 is CASSLLDRAGEAFF. The CDR3 DNA sequence: TGTGCCAGCAGTTTACTCGACAGGGCAGGTGAAGCTTTCTTT.

The rearrangement uses TRBV12-2 and TRBJ1-2; the D call of TRBD1 is as the table states it, not checked on the DNA. TRBV12-2 constitutes a pseudogene. CDR3 length: 12 residues. CDR3 nucleotide sequence: TGTGCAAGTTCAGGGGGCTCCGTTGGCTACACCTTC. It encodes CASSGGSVGYTF.

This clone has a single count. V usage is TRBV18 and J usage is TRBJ2-5; 7 bases map to TRBD2. V lost 3 bases to trimming and J lost 5 bases; unmatched junction nucleotides: 15. The CDR3 is 17 residues long. Germline-derived CDR1 and CDR2 are KGHSH and LQKENI. The DNA of the CDR3 is TGTGCCAGCTCACCCTGGATCACACGGGGGGTGGAGGAGACCCAGTACTTC. It specifies CASSPWITRGVEETQYF. Together with reference TRBV18 and TRBJ2-5, the CDR3 gives the full variable domain: NAGVMQNPRHLVRRRGQEARLRCSPMKGHSHVYWYRQLPEEGLKFMVYLQKENIIDESGMPKERFSAEFPKEGPSILRIQQVVRGDSAAYFCASSPWITRGVEETQYFGPGTRLLVL.

A few counts support this clone. The J gene is TRBJ1-2, the V gene TRBV19; 7 bases match TRBD1. The CDR3 totals 13 residues. The J segment lost 4 bases and the V segment lost 3 bases, leaving 2 bases of the junction unmatched. Germline CDR1 LNHDA, CDR2 SQIVND (reference sequence). The CDR3 nucleotides are TGTGCCAGTAGTATCGCAGGGGGCTATGGCTACACCTTC. Translated, it gives CASSIAGGYGYTF.

The rearrangement uses TRBV5-1 and TRBJ2-3; the match to TRBD2 covers 12 bases. The CDR3 covers 16 residues. With V trimmed by 4 bases and J by 6 bases, 9 bases remained unmatched. Germline CDR1 SGHRS, CDR2 YFSETQ. The CDR3 nucleotides are TGCGCCAGCAGCGCTAGCGGGGGGGCTTTGGGCGATACGCAGTATTTT. This codes for CASSASGGALGDTQYF.

The chain combines TRBV2 with TRBJ1-3; possible D gene TRBD1, 6 bases. The CDR3 sequence is 16 residues long. Germline V gene sequence: CDR1 SNHLY, CDR2 FYNNEI. V lost 7 bases and J 0 bases, leaving 16 bases between the germline ends. The CDR3 here is CASKWDTSYSGNTIYF. CDR3 sequence (DNA): TGTGCCAGCAAATGGGACACGAGCTACTCTGGAAACACCATATATTTT.

CDR3 region: CASSLEGTTSTGELFF. CDR3 in DNA: TGCGCCAGCAGCTTGGAGGGGACCACAAGCACCGGGGAGCTGTTTTTT. The chain recombines TRBV5-1 with TRBJ2-2, with D possibly called TRBD1 or TRBD2 (5 bases each). CDR1 SGHRS and CDR2 YFSETQ come from the germline V gene. The CDR3 spans 16 residues. Between the trimmed V and J ends, which lost 0 bases and 4 bases, there was a span of 13 bases.

This chain links TRBV4-3 with TRBJ1-2; no reliable D call. This CDR3 has 16 amino acids. With 1 base removed from V and 0 bases from J, the gap between germline ends came to 12 bases. Germline V gives CDR1 LGHNA, CDR2 YSLEER. For the CDR3, the DNA is TGCGCCAGCAGCCAAGGAGTGAGGACTCCTAACTATGGCTACACCTTC. This encodes CASSQGVRTPNYGYTF.

The rearrangement links TRBV6-6 to TRBJ2-7, with D tentatively TRBD1 (5 bases). The CDR3 contains 11 residues. V was cut by 9 bases and J by 7 bases, with 13 bases left in between. The V gene's germline CDR1 is MNHNY and CDR2 SVGAGI (reference sequence). The CDR3 DNA is TGTGCCAGTTGGGGCGGTCTGGAGCAGTACTTC. This encodes CASWGGLEQYF.

This chain connects TRBV7-9 to TRBJ1-2; no reliable D call. The V gene lost 8 bases and the J gene lost 0 bases, with 13 bases spanning the gap. CDR1 and CDR2 (germline): SEHNR, FQNEAQ (reference sequence). This CDR3 contains 14 residues. The CDR3 DNA sequence: TGTGCCAGCCAAGACACACAAGCTAACTATGGCTACACCTTC. Its translation: CASQDTQANYGYTF.